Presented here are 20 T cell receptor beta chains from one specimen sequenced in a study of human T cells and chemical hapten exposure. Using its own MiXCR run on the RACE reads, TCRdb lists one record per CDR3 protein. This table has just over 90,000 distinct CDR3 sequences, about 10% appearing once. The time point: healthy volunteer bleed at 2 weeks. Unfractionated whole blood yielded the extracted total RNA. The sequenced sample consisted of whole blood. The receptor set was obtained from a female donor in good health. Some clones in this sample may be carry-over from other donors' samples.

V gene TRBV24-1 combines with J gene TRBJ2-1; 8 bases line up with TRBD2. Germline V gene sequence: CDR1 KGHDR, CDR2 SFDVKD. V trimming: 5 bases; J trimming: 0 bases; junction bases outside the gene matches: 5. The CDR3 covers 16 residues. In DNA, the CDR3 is TGTGCCACCAGTGCCACCGGGACTAGCTCCTACAATGAGCAGTTCTTC. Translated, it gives CATSATGTSSYNEQFF.

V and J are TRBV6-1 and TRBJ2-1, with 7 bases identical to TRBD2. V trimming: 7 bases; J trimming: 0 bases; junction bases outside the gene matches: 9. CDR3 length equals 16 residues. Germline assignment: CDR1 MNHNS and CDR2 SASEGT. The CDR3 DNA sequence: TGTGCCAGCACCGAACTAGCGATCAGCTCCTACAATGAGCAGTTCTTC. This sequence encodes CASTELAISSYNEQFF.

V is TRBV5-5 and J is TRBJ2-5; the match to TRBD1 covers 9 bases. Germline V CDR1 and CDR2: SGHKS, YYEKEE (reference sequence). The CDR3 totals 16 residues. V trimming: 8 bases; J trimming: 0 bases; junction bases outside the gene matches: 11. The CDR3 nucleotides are TGTGCCAGAAGAAAACAGGGGGCGAGGTACCAAGAGACCCAGTACTTC. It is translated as CARRKQGARYQETQYF.

The CDR3 loop is CASSQEGRRDEQFF. The CDR3 region has the DNA TGCGCCAGCAGCCAAGAGGGACGTCGAGATGAGCAGTTCTTC. The chain employs TRBV4-1 and TRBJ2-1; D possibly uses TRBD1 or TRBD2 (5 bases each). The V and J ends lost 0 bases and 8 bases respectively, with 11 bases between them. The germline CDR1 and CDR2 sequences are MGHRA and YSYEKL. This CDR3 is built from 14 residues.

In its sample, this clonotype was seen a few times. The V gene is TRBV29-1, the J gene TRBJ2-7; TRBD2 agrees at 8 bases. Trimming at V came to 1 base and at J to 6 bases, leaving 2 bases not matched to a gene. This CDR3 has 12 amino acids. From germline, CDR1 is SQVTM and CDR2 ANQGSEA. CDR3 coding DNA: TGCAGCGTTGAAGCGGGAGGGCCCGAGCAGTACTTC. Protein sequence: CSVEAGGPEQYF.

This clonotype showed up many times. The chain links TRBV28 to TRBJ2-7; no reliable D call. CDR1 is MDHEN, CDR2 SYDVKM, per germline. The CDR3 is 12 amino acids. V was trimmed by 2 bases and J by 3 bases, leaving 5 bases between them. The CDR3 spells CASSLVYYEQYF. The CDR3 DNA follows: TGTGCCAGCAGTTTAGTCTACTACGAGCAGTACTTC.

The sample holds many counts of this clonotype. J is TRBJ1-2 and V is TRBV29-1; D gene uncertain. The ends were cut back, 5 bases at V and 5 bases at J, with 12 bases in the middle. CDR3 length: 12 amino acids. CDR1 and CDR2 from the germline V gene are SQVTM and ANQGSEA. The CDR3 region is CSVPGLGYGYTF. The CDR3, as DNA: TGCAGCGTTCCGGGCCTTGGGTATGGCTACACCTTC.

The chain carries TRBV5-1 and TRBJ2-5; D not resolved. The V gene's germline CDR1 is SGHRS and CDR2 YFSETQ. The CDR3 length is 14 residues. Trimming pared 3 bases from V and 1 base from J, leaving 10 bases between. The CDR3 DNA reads TGCGCCAGCAGCTCCTCCGGGTCCCAAGAGACCCAGTACTTC. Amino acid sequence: CASSSSGSQETQYF.

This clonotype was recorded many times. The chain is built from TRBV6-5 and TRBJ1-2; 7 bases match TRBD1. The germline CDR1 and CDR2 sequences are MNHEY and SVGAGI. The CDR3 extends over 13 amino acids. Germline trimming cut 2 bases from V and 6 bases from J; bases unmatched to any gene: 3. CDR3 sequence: CASSYRGRNGYTF. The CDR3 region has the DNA TGTGCCAGCAGTTACAGGGGGCGTAATGGCTACACCTTC.

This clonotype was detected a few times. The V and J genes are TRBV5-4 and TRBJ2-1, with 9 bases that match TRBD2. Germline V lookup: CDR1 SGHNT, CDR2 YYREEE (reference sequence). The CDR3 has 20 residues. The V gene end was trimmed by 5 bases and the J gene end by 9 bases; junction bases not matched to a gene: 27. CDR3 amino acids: CASSPTWAGGPFAFYCEQFF. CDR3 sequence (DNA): TGTGCCAGCAGTCCCACCTGGGCGGGAGGGCCATTTGCATTTTACTGTGAGCAGTTCTTC.

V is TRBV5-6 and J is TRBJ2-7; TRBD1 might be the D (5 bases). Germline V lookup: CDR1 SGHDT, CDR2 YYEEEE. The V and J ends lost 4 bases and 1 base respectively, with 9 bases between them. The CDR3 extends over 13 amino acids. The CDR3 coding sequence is TGTGCCAGCAGCAGCGACAGATCCTACGAGCAGTACTTC. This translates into CASSSDRSYEQYF.

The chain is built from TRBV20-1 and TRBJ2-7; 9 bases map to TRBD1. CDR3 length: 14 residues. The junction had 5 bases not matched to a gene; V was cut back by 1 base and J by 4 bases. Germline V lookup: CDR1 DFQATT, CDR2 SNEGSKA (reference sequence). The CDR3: CSARGWDRAYEQYF. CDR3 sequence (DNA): TGCAGTGCTAGAGGATGGGACAGGGCGTACGAGCAGTACTTC.

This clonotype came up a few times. The CDR3 sequence is CASSPNLAKNIQYF. The DNA of the CDR3 is TGTGCCAGCAGCCCCAACTTAGCCAAAAACATTCAGTACTTC. This sequence joins TRBV12-3 or TRBV12-4 and TRBJ2-4; D remains unclear. This CDR3 contains 14 residues. V dropped 6 bases and J dropped 0 bases, with 9 bases sitting between them.

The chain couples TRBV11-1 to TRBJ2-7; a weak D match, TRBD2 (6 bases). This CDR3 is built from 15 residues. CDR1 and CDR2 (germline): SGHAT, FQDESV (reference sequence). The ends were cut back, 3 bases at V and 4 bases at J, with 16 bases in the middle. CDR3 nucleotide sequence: TGTGCCAGCAGCTTGGGAGCGGGCGGCGGTTACGAGCAGTACTTC. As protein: CASSLGAGGGYEQYF. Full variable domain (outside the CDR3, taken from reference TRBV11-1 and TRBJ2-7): EAEVAQSPRYKITEKSQAVAFWCDPISGHATLYWYRQILGQGPELLVQFQDESVVDDSQLPKDRFSAERLKGVDSTLKIQPAELGDSAMYLCASSLGAGGGYEQYFGPGTRLTVT.

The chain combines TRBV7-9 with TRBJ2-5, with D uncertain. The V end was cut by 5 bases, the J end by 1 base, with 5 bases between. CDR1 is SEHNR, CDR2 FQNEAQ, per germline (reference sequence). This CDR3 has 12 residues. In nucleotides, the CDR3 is TGTGCCAGCAGCCCAGGCCAAGAGACCCAGTACTTC. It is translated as CASSPGQETQYF.

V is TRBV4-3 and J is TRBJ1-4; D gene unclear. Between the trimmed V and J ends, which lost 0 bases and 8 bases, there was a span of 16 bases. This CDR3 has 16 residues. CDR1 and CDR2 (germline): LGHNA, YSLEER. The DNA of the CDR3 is TGCGCCAGCAGCCAAGATCTGGTGGTATCAGAAGAAAAACTGTTTTTT. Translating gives CASSQDLVVSEEKLFF.

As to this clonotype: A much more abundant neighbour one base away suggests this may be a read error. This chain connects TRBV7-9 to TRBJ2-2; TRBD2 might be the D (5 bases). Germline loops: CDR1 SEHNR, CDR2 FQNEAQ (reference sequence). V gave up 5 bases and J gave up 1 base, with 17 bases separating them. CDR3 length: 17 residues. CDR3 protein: CASSDLPGAVNTGELFF. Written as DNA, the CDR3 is TGTGCCAGCAGCGACCTACCTGGAGCGGTGAACACCGGGGAGCTGTTTTTT.

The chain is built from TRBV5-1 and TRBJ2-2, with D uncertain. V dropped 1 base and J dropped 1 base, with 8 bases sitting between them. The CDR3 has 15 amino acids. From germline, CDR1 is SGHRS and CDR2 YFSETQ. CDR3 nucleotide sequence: TGCGCCAGCAGCTTGTCTCAGGAGAACACCGGGGAGCTGTTTTTT. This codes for CASSLSQENTGELFF.

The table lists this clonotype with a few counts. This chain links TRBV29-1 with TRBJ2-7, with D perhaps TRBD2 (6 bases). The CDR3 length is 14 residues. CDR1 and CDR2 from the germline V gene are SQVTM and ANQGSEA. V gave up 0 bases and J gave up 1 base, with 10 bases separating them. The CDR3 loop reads CSVEDSGGSYEQYF. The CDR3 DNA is TGCAGCGTTGAAGATAGCGGCGGTTCCTACGAGCAGTACTTC.

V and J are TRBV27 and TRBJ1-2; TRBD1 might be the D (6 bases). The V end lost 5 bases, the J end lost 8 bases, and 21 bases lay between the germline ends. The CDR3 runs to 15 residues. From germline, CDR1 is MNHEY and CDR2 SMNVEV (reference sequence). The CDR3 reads CASSLNPNRVQGYTF. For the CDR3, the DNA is TGTGCCAGCAGTCTCAACCCCAACAGGGTACAGGGCTACACCTTC.